This entry concerns a single T cell receptor (beta chain). CDR3 size: 16 residues. The germline V gene encodes CDR1 LGHNA and CDR2 YNFKEQ. The V gene lost 0 bases and the J gene lost 1 base, with 13 bases spanning the gap. This specimen belongs to a study of blood T cells in healthy people across ages. Next came a second PCR, run for about 6 to 12 cycles, which used a sample-barcoded 5' primer along with a J-beta primer mix. TCRdb reanalysed the 5' RACE reads using MiXCR and keeps one entry per CDR3 protein. The repertoire consists of around 1,500,000 distinct CDR3 sequences, with around two fifths occurring once and the leading ten covering 7.9%.

The V and J genes are TRBV4-2 and TRBJ2-7, with D possibly matching TRBD1 (6 bases). This TCR was sampled from a woman under 30 in good health. Material for sequencing was blood. DNA for the CDR3: TGTGCCAGCAGCCAAGATGGAGGTGACAGGTCCTACGAGCAGTACTTC. Its protein is CASSQDGGDRSYEQYF.